This T cell receptor beta chain was recovered during a study of blood T cell repertoires in COVID-19 (dated by TCRdb to 2020 to 2022). As for the study more broadly: Samples covering the acute and convalescent phases of COVID-19 were provided by collaborators in the United States, Italy and Spain. The samples were drawn from two sources: the first 160 participants of the ongoing ImmuneRACE study, and fewer than 1,500 subjects contributed by 6 global collaborators. Where available, HLA class I and class II types were obtained from metadata supplied by the sample provider rather than from assay-based typing. A freely available public database, intended as a resource for researchers studying the immune response to SARS-CoV-2, is where the repertoires were released. The prospective study material was composed of cDNA or gDNA derived from T cells, B-cell-depleted T cells, or PBMCs. The dataset comprised deeply sampled blood TCRbeta repertoires from subjects exposed to, actively infected with, or recovered from COVID-19. The sample metadata nearly always contained a de-identified subject ID, COVID-19 status, age in years and sex. General conclusions and limits of the study: How much clinical and demographic metadata was included differed by source and by participant, and the metadata was provided uncurated.

TCRbeta CDR3 regions were amplified from genomic DNA by means of the immunoSEQ Assay, a bias-controlled multiplex PCR. The authors processed their data as follows. Within the assay, amplification of reference gene primers was used to estimate how many nucleated cells each sample contained. Sequence reads were collapsed and filtered to measure the absolute abundance of every unique TCRbeta CDR3 rearrangement. For each sample, productive Simpson clonality was calculated as the square root of Simpson's diversity index over productive rearrangements. The table comes from immuneACCESS by way of TCRdb, which keeps in-frame sequences with V and J called. Part of the clones is missing from these tables; in studies checked, under half for an unresolved V gene and the rest for unknown reasons. The V and J calls and clone size come from that table; D and trimming were worked out from the DNA. The sample yields about 280,000 clones; roughly 86% were counted once. About 2.2% of the sample is taken by the ten largest.

Regarding this clone: The antigen this receptor binds is unknown. Per-base qualities were not stored, and no clone one base away is much larger.

Samples from volunteer blood donors who had recovered from COVID-19 were contributed by a second Seattle source. Collaborating institutions collected whole blood in K2EDTA tubes following their own protocols. For TCRbeta analysis, collaborator samples were shipped as frozen whole blood, as isolated PBMCs, or as DNA extracted from either sample type. From the cysteine through the phenylalanine, the CDR3 covers 16 amino acids. Kept here is only the CDR3 DNA, which spans 48 bases and is read in frame from base 1. The germline V gene gives CDR1 as MNHEY and CDR2 as SVGAGI. V loses 4 bases of germline sequence and J loses 6 bases, and the interval between the two ends is 16 bases.

The TCR was taken from a woman aged 25-40 years who had recovered from COVID-19. The chain is encoded by TRBV6-5 joined to TRBJ1-6; TRBD1 might be the D gene, on 5 matching bases. The source material was peripheral blood. The bases read TGTGCCAGCAGTTTATCCCATGGGGGGACTAATTCACCCCTCCACTTT. Translated, it reads CASSLSHGGTNSPLHF.